A single sample is the source of the 17 T cell receptor beta chains below, sequenced in a study of cytomegalovirus exposure and HLA in healthy donors. PCR used 60 Vbeta primers and 13 Jbeta primers. TCRdb's copy holds only in-frame clones and misses some; the assay was immunoSEQ multiplex PCR. Of some 78,000 clones listed, around 80% were seen once; the top ten hold 32%. The sample consisted of PBMCs. Source of these receptors: a man aged 50 to 60 in good health and CMV-seropositive.

The chain is built from TRBV29-1 and TRBJ1-4, with D uncertain. In germline, CDR1 is SQVTM, CDR2 ANQGSEA. CDR3 length equals 14 residues. V was clipped by 7 bases and J by 2 bases, with 14 bases between them. CDR3 sequence: CSALTAGTNEKLFF. In DNA, the CDR3 is TGCAGCGCCCTAACCGCGGGGACTAATGAAAAACTGTTTTTT.

This clone was observed once. The chain employs TRBV30 and TRBJ1-2, with D possibly matching TRBD1 (5 bases). V shed 4 bases and J shed 5 bases, with 14 bases lying between them. CDR1 and CDR2 (germline): GTSNPN, SVGIG (reference sequence). The CDR3 spans 13 residues. The CDR3 nucleotides read TGTGCCTGGACCCCGGTGGGGGGGTATGGCTACACCTTC. Translating gives CAWTPVGGYGYTF.

The chain carries TRBV7-6 and TRBJ2-3; the D is unclear. From germline, CDR1 is SGHVS and CDR2 FNYEAQ. This CDR3 is 12 amino acids long. Trimming took 2 bases from V and 5 from J, leaving 5 bases between them. Here the CDR3 reads CASSLPRDTQYF. In nucleotides, the CDR3 is TGTGCCAGCAGCTTACCCAGAGATACGCAGTATTTT.

This clone came up once. This rearrangement joins TRBV5-4 to TRBJ1-1; TRBD1 might be the D (5 bases). This CDR3 is built from 13 residues. Germline CDR1 reads SGHNT; CDR2 reads YYREEE (reference sequence). V lost 4 bases to trimming and J lost 2 bases, with 9 bases between them. The CDR3 bases are TGTGCCAGCAGCCGTGGGGCTAACACTGAAGCTTTCTTT. Translated, it gives CASSRGANTEAFF.

The chain joins TRBV19 to TRBJ2-7; D is possibly TRBD2 (6 bases). Per germline, CDR1 LNHDA and CDR2 SQIVND (reference sequence). The CDR3 consists of 15 residues. Trimming stripped 0 bases from V and 3 bases from J, with 12 bases between. The CDR3 bases are TGTGCCAGTAGTATAGAGGAGGGTTCAGGCTACGAGCAGTACTTC. Its translation is CASSIEEGSGYEQYF.

This chain uses TRBV5-1 with TRBJ1-4; weak D call: TRBD1 (5 bases). Trimming left V 4 bases short and J 2 bases short, with 18 bases between. The CDR3 contains 17 residues. CDR1 SGHRS and CDR2 YFSETQ come from the germline V gene. The chain's CDR3 is CASSTGHRTRTNEKLFF. The CDR3, as DNA: TGCGCCAGCAGCACCGGACACAGAACGAGGACTAATGAAAAACTGTTTTTT.

This clone was detected a few times. DNA for the CDR3: TGCAGCGTTGCCGGCCTAGCGGGTAGCTCCTACAATGAGCAGTTCTTC. It specifies CSVAGLAGSSYNEQFF. The chain carries TRBV29-1 and TRBJ2-1; the match to TRBD2 covers 8 bases. The CDR3 length is 16 residues. With 4 bases clipped from V and 0 bases from J, the junction kept 8 bases outside the gene matches. Per the germline V gene, CDR1 is SQVTM and CDR2 is ANQGSEA.

The CDR3 reads CASSFEDTQYF. Written as DNA, the CDR3 is TGTGCCAGCAGCTTCGAGGATACGCAGTATTTT. The chain recombines TRBV5-4 with TRBJ2-3; no clear D gene. The germline V gene encodes CDR1 SGHNT and CDR2 YYREEE (reference sequence). The V and J ends lost 2 bases and 6 bases respectively, with 4 bases between them. This CDR3 has 11 amino acids.

This clone came up a few times. This CDR3 is CASSPTAGNEQFF. The CDR3 DNA reads TGTGCCAGCAGCCCCACCGCGGGCAATGAGCAGTTCTTC. The chain is built from TRBV7-3 and TRBJ2-1; TRBD2 is a possible D gene (5 bases). Germline CDR1 SGHTA, CDR2 FQGTGA. The V end was cut by 5 bases, the J end by 6 bases, with 11 bases between. This CDR3 region has 13 residues.

The chain employs TRBV7-9 and TRBJ1-2; 7 bases are a match to TRBD1. The CDR3 has 16 amino acids. Trimming removed 1 base from V and 0 bases from J; junction bases left unmatched: 5. CDR1 is SEHNR and CDR2 is FQNEAQ in the germline V gene (reference sequence). The DNA of the CDR3 is TGTGCCAGCAGCTTAGGGGACAGTGATGCTAACTATGGCTACACCTTC. This gives the protein CASSLGDSDANYGYTF.

The rearrangement joins TRBV7-2 to TRBJ2-1, with TRBD2 matching 11 bases. J was trimmed by 3 bases and V by 2 bases; bases with no gene match: 3. This CDR3 region has 16 residues. Per germline, CDR1 SGHTA and CDR2 FQGNSA. As DNA, the CDR3 is TGTGCCAGCAGCTTATTTAGCGGGAGGGACTACAATGAGCAGTTCTTC. It codes for CASSLFSGRDYNEQFF.

CDR3 nucleotides: TGTGCCAGCAGTTCGGACAGTCCTCGGGATACGCAGTATTTT. Residues: CASSSDSPRDTQYF. This chain uses TRBV6-6 with TRBJ2-3, with D perhaps matching TRBD1 (6 bases). Trimming took 4 bases from V and 6 from J, leaving 14 bases between them. Per germline, CDR1 MNHNY and CDR2 SVGAGI (reference sequence). This CDR3 comprises 14 residues.

The chain's CDR3 is CASTIAGGPVEQFF. In DNA form, the CDR3 reads TGTGCCAGCACCATAGCGGGAGGGCCGGTTGAGCAGTTCTTC. The gene calls are TRBV7-9 and TRBJ2-1; 11 positions agree with TRBD2. The CDR3 covers 14 residues. Germline loops: CDR1 SEHNR, CDR2 FQNEAQ (reference sequence). V lost 7 bases to trimming and J lost 9 bases; unmatched junction nucleotides: 8. Based on the CDR3 plus reference TRBV7-9 and TRBJ2-1, the full variable domain is DTGVSQNPRHKITKRGQNVTFRCDPISEHNRLYWYRQTLGQGPEFLTYFQNEAQLEKSRLLSDRFSAERPKGSFSTLEIQRTEQGDSAMYLCASTIAGGPVEQFFGPGTRLTVL.

The chain combines TRBV29-1 with TRBJ1-5, with a weak D call TRBD1 (6 bases). Germline V CDR1 and CDR2: SQVTM, ANQGSEA. CDR3 length: 14 residues. Trimming pared 6 bases from V and 7 bases from J, leaving 19 bases between. CDR3 nucleotide sequence: TGCAGCGTCCGAGGGGGGGAGGTAGGGCAGCCCCAGCATTTT. It translates to CSVRGGEVGQPQHF.

The chain links TRBV2 to TRBJ2-1, with D possibly matching TRBD2 (5 bases). CDR1 is SNHLY, CDR2 FYNNEI, per germline. This CDR3 has 14 amino acids. Trimming removed 10 bases at V and 0 bases at J, with 13 bases between. For the CDR3, the DNA is TGTGCCACCGCTCGGGGAAGCTCCTACAATGAGCAGTTCTTC. Translating it yields CATARGSSYNEQFF.

This sequence joins TRBV11-3 and TRBJ2-1, with D possibly TRBD2 on 7 matching bases. The ends were cut back, 4 bases at V and 7 bases at J, with 23 bases in the middle. This CDR3 is 17 amino acids long. Germline CDR1 reads SGHNT; CDR2 reads YENEEA. CDR3 in amino acids: CASSSQAGARGSNEQFF. CDR3 DNA sequence: TGTGCCAGCAGCTCGCAGGCGGGGGCGAGGGGATCGAATGAGCAGTTCTTC. Variable domain in full (rest from reference TRBV11-3 and TRBJ2-1): EAGVVQSPRYKIIEKKQPVAFWCNPISGHNTLYWYLQNLGQGPELLIRYENEEAVDDSQLPKDRFSAERLKGVDSTLKIQPAELGDSAVYLCASSSQAGARGSNEQFFGPGTRLTVL.

This clone appeared a few times. CDR3 bases: TGTGCCAGCAGCCCCTACGCGAACACTGAAGCTTTCTTT. It yields the protein CASSPYANTEAFF. The chain couples TRBV7-9 to TRBJ1-1; D gene unclear. V lost 5 bases and J lost 1, with 8 bases in between. This CDR3 region has 13 residues. The germline V gene has CDR1 SEHNR and CDR2 FQNEAQ (reference sequence).